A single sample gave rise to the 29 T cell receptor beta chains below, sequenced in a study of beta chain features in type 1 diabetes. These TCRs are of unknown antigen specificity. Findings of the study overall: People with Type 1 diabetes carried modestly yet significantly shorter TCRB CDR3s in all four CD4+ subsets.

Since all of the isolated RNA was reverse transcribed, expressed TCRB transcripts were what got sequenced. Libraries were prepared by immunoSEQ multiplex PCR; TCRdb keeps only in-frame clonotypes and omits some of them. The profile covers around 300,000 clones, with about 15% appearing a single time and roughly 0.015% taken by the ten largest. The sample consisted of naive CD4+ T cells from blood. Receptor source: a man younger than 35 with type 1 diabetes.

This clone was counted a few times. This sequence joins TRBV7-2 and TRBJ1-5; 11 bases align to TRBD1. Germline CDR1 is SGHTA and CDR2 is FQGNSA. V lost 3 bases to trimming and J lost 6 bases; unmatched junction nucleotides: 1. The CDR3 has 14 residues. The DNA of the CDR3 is TGTGCCAGCAGCTTGGGACAGGGGGGTCAGCCCCAGCATTTT. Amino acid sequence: CASSLGQGGQPQHF. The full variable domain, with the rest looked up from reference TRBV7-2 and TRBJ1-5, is GAGVSQSPSNKVTEKGKDVELRCDPISGHTALYWYRQSLGQGLEFLIYFQGNSAPDKSGLPSDRFSAERTGGSVSTLTIQRTQQEDSAVYLCASSLGQGGQPQHFGDGTRLSIL.

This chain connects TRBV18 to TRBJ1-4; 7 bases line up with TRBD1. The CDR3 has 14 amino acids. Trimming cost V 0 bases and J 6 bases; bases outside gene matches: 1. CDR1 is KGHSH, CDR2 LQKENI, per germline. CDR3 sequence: CASSPPGQDEKLFF. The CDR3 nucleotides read TGTGCCAGCTCACCACCCGGACAGGATGAAAAACTGTTTTTT.

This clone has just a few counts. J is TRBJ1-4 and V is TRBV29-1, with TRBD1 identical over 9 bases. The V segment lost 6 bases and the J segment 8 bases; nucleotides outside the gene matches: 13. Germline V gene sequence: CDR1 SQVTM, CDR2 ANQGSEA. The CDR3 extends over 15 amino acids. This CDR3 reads CSVYYRDRVKEKLFF. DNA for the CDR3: TGCAGCGTGTACTACCGGGACAGGGTCAAGGAAAAACTGTTTTTT. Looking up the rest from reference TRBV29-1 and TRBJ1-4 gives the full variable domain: SAVISQKPSRDICQRGTSLTIQCQVDSQVTMMFWYRQQPGQSLTLIATANQGSEATYESGFVIDKFPISRPNLTFSTLTVSNMSPEDSSIYLCSVYYRDRVKEKLFFGSGTQLSVL.

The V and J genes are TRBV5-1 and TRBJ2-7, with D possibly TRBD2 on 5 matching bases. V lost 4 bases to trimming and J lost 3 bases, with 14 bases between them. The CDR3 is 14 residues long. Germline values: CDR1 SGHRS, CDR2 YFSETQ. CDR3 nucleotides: TGCGCCAGCAGCGCCTACTCCGGGAACTACGAGCAGTACTTC. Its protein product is CASSAYSGNYEQYF.

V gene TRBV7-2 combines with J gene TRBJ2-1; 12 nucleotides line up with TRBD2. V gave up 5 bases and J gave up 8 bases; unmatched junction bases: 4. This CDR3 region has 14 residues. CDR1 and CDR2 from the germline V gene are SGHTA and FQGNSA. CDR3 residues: CASSRTSGVHEQFF. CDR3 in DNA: TGTGCCAGCAGCCGGACTAGCGGGGTTCATGAGCAGTTCTTC.

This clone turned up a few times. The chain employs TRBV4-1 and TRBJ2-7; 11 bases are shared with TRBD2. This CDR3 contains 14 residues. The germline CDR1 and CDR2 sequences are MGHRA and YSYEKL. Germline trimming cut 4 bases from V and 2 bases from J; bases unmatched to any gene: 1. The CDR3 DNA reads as TGCGCCAGCAGCCCACTAGCGGGGGCCTACGAGCAGTACTTC. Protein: CASSPLAGAYEQYF.

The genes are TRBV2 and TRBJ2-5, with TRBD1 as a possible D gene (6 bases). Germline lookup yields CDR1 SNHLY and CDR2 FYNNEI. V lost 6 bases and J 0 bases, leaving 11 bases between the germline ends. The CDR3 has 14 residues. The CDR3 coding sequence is TGTGCCAGCAGGGGTCAGGGGTACCAAGAGACCCAGTACTTC. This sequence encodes CASRGQGYQETQYF.

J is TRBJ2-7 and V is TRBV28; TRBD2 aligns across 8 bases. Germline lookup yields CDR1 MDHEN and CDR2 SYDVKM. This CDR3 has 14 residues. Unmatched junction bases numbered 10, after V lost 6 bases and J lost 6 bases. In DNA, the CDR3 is TGTGCCAGCAGCCCGACTAGCGTTAGGGGCGAGCAGTACTTC. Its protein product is CASSPTSVRGEQYF.

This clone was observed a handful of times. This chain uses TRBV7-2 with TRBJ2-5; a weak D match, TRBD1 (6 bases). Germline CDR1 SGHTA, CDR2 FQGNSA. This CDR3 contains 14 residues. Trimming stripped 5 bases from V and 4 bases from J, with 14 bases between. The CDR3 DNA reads TGTGCCAGCAGCCGCTACGGGACAACAGAGACCCAGTACTTC. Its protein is CASSRYGTTETQYF.

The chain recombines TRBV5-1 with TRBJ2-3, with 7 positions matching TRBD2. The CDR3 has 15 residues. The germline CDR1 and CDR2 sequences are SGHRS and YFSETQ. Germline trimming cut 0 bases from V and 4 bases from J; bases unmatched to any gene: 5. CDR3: CASSLALAPPDTQYF. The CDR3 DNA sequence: TGCGCCAGCAGCTTGGCACTAGCGCCTCCAGATACGCAGTATTTT.

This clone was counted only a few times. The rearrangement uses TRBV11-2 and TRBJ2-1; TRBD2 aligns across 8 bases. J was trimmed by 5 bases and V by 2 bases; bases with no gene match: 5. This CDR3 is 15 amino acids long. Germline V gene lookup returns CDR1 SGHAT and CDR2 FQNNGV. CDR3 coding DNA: TGTGCCAGCAGCTTATTAGCGGGGCAAAACAATGAGCAGTTCTTC. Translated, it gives CASSLLAGQNNEQFF.

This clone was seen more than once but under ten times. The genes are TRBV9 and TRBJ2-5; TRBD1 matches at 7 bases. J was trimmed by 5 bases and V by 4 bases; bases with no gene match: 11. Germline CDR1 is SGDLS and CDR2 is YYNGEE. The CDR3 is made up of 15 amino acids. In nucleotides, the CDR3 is TGTGCCAGCAGCCAAGACACAGGGGTCCGGGAGACCCAGTACTTC. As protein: CASSQDTGVRETQYF.

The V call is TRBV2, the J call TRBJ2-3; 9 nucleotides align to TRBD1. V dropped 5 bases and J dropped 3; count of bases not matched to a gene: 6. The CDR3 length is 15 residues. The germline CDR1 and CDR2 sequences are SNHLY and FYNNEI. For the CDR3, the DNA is TGTGCCAGCAGTTCTCGGACAGGGGCGACAGATACGCAGTATTTT. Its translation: CASSSRTGATDTQYF.

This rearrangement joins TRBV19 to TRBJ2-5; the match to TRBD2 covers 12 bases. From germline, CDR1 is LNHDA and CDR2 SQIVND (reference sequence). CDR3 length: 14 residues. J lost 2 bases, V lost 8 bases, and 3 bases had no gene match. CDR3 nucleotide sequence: TGTGCCAGTCAGGGGACTAGCGGGCAAGAGACCCAGTACTTC. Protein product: CASQGTSGQETQYF.

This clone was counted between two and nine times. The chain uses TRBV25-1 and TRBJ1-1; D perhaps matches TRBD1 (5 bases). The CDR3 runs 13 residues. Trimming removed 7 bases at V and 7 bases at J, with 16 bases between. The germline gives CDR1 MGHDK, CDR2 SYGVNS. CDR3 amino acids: CASKGRATYEAFF. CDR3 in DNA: TGTGCCAGCAAAGGCAGGGCGACCTATGAAGCTTTCTTT.

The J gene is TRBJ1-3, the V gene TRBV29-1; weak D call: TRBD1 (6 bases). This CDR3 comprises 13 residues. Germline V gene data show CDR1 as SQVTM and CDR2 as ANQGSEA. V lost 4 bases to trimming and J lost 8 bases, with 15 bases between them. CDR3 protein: CSVGAGEGDTIYF. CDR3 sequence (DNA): TGCAGCGTTGGGGCAGGGGAAGGAGACACCATATATTTT.

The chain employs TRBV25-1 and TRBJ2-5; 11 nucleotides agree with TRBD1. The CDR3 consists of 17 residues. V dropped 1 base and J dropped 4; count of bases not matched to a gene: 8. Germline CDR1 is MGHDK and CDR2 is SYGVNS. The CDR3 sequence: CASSEFDGTGGGETQYF. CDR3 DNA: TGTGCCAGCAGTGAATTCGACGGGACAGGGGGTGGAGAGACCCAGTACTTC.

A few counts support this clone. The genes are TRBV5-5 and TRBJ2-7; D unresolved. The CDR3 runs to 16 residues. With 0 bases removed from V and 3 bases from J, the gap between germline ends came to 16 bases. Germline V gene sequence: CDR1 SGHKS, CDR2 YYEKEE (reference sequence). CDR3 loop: CASSLANPLNFYEQYF. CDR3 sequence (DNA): TGTGCCAGCAGCTTGGCCAATCCCTTAAACTTCTACGAGCAGTACTTC.

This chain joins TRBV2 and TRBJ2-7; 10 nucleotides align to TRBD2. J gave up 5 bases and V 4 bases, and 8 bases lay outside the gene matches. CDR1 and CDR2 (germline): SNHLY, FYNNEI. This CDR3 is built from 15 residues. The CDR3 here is CASSGASGRGHEQYF. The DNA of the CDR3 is TGTGCCAGCAGTGGAGCTAGCGGGAGAGGCCACGAGCAGTACTTC.

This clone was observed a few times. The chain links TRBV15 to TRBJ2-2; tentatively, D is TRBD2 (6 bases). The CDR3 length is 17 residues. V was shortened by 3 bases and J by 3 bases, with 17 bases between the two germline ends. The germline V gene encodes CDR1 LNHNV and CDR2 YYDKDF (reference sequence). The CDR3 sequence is CATSRALGRGDTGELFF. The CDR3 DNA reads TGTGCCACCAGCAGGGCCCTGGGGCGGGGCGACACCGGGGAGCTGTTTTTT. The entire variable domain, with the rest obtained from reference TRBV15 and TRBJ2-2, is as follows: DAMVIQNPRYQVTQFGKPVTLSCSQTLNHNVMYWYQQKSSQAPKLLFHYYDKDFNNEADTPDNFQSRRPNTSFCFLDIRSPGLGDTAMYLCATSRALGRGDTGELFFGEGSRLTVL.

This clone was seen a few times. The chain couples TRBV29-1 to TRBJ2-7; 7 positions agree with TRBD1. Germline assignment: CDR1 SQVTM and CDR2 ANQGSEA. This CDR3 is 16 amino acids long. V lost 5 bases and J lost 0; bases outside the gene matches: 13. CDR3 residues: CSVFGGGQVSSYEQYF. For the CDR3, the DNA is TGCAGCGTTTTTGGAGGAGGACAGGTTTCCTCCTACGAGCAGTACTTC.

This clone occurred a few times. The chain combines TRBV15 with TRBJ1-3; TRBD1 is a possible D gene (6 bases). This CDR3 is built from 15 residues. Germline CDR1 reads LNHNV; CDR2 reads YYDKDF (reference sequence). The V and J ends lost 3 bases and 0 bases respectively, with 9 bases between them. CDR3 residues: CATSRDSTSGNTIYF. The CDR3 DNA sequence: TGTGCCACCAGCAGGGACAGTACCTCTGGAAACACCATATATTTT.

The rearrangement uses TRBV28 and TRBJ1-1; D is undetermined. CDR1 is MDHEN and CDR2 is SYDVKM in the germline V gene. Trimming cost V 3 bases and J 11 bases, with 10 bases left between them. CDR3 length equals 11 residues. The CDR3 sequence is CASSFNLVAFF. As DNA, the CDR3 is TGTGCCAGCAGTTTTAACTTGGTTGCTTTCTTT. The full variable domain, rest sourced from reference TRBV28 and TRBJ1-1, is DVKVTQSSRYLVKRTGEKVFLECVQDMDHENMFWYRQDPGLGLRLIYFSYDVKMKEKGDIPEGYSVSREKKERFSLILESASTNQTSMYLCASSFNLVAFFGQGTRLTVV.

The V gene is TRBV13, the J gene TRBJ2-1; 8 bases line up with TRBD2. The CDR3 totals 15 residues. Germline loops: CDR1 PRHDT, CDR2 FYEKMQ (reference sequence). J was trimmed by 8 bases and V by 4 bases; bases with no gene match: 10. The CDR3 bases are TGTGCCAGCAGCTCCCGGGGGGGCAGAGTCGATGAGCAGTTCTTC. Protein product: CASSSRGGRVDEQFF.

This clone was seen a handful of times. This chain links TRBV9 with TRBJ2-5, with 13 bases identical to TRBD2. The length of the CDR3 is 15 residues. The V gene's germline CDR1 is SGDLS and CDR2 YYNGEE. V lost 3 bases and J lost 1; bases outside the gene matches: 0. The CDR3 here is CASSGTSGGQETQYF. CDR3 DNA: TGTGCCAGCAGCGGGACTAGCGGGGGCCAAGAGACCCAGTACTTC.

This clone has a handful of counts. CDR3 in amino acids: CASSFQGVAGYTF. CDR3 bases: TGTGCCAGCAGCTTCCAGGGGGTCGCTGGCTACACCTTC. The chain links TRBV7-2 to TRBJ1-2, with 7 bases identical to TRBD1. V was pared by 3 bases and J by 7 bases, with 5 bases of the junction left unmatched. From germline, CDR1 is SGHTA and CDR2 FQGNSA. The CDR3 extends over 13 amino acids. Supplemented by reference TRBV7-2 and TRBJ1-2, the full variable domain reads GAGVSQSPSNKVTEKGKDVELRCDPISGHTALYWYRQSLGQGLEFLIYFQGNSAPDKSGLPSDRFSAERTGGSVSTLTIQRTQQEDSAVYLCASSFQGVAGYTFGSGTRLTVV.

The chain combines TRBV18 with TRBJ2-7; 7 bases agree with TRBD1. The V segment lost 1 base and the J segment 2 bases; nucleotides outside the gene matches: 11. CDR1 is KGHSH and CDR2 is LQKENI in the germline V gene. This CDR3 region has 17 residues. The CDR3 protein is CASSPQQVQGSPYEQYF. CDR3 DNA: TGTGCCAGCTCACCACAACAAGTACAGGGGTCTCCCTACGAGCAGTACTTC.

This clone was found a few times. CDR3 DNA: TGCGCCAGCAGCCGACTAGCGGAAGAGACCCAGTACTTC. Its protein product is CASSRLAEETQYF. The V call is TRBV5-1, the J call TRBJ2-5, with 9 bases aligning to TRBD2. Germline V gene lookup returns CDR1 SGHRS and CDR2 YFSETQ. This CDR3 is 13 amino acids long. V lost 4 bases to trimming and J lost 3 bases; unmatched junction nucleotides: 1.

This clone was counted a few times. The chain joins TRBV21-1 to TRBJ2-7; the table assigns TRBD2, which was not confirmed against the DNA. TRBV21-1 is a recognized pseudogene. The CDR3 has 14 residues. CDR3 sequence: CASSNVTSGLEQYF. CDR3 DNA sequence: TGTGCCAGCAGCAACGTGACTAGCGGGTTAGAGCAGTACTTC.